The rows below give T cell receptor beta chains drawn from one sample of a study of blood T cells in healthy people across ages. TCRdb fed the 5' RACE reads into MiXCR, producing one record per CDR3 protein. The sample yields 650,000 to 900,000 distinct CDR3 sequences, about 62% seen once. The specimen was blood. The receptor source for this set is a man aged 25 to 45 in good health. CDR3s include the opening cysteine and the closing phenylalanine or tryptophan. D genes are given only for firm matches. Clone size is given for some rows only: seen once, a few or many times, or a class if the clone is expanded.

>TRBJ2-1|TRBD1|NA|TRBV5-6
CASSSGTGSEQFF
TGTGCCAGCAGCTCAGGGACAGGCAGTGAGCAGTTCTTC
>TRBJ2-1|NA|few|TRBV20-1
CSAELYGVYNEQFF
TGCAGTGCTGAGCTTTACGGGGTGTACAATGAGCAGTTCTTC
>TRBJ1-1|TRBD1|NA|TRBV5-1
CASSPNGQGRTEAFF
TGCGCCAGCAGCCCCAATGGACAGGGTAGGACTGAAGCTTTCTTT
>TRBJ2-1|NA|NA|TRBV5-1
CASSSEYASSSSYNEQFF
TGCGCCAGCAGCTCCGAGTACGCTAGCTCCAGCTCCTACAATGAGCAGTTCTTC
>TRBJ1-5|NA|NA|TRBV28
CASSFTLAQPQHF
TGTGCCAGCAGTTTTACCCTAGCTCAGCCCCAGCATTTT
>TRBJ2-5|NA|few|TRBV20-1
CSVEPGLNGETQYF
TGCAGTGTTGAACCGGGACTCAACGGGGAGACCCAGTACTTC
>TRBJ2-1|TRBD2|once|TRBV29-1
CSVDPGTSSDNEQFF
TGCAGCGTTGACCCCGGGACTAGTAGCGACAATGAGCAGTTCTTC
>TRBJ2-6|NA|few|TRBV20-1
CSARDRGTGANVLTF
TGCAGTGCTAGAGACAGGGGTACTGGGGCCAACGTCCTGACTTTC
>TRBJ2-7|TRBD1|NA|TRBV7-2
CASSLSFRQGAYEQYF
TGTGCCAGCAGCCTTAGCTTCCGTCAGGGGGCTTACGAGCAGTACTTC
>TRBJ2-5|TRBD1|NA|TRBV5-5
CASSGMMTGAVGETQYF
TGTGCCAGCAGCGGTATGATGACAGGGGCTGTAGGGGAGACCCAGTACTTC
>TRBJ1-6|NA|NA|TRBV27
CASSLTDPGLRSPLHF
TGTGCCAGCAGTCTCACAGACCCGGGGCTTAGGTCACCCCTCCACTTT
>TRBJ2-1|TRBD2|NA|TRBV3-1
CASSQGGEGNEQFF
TGTGCCAGCAGCCAAGGCGGGGAGGGGAATGAGCAGTTCTTC
>TRBJ2-4|NA|NA|TRBV3-1
CASSQGSAKGYF
TGTGCCAGCAGCCAAGGATCCGCCAAGGGGTACTTC
>TRBJ2-2|NA|few|TRBV7-2
CASSLNRNTGELFF
TGTGCCAGCAGCTTAAATAGAAACACCGGGGAGCTGTTTTTT
>TRBJ2-7|NA|NA|TRBV7-9
CASSFRGPTSYEQYF
TGTGCCAGCAGCTTCCGAGGGCCGACTTCCTACGAGCAGTACTTC
>TRBJ2-5|TRBD2|NA|TRBV20-1
CSARVQRGWGETQYF
TGCAGTGCTAGAGTTCAGCGGGGCTGGGGGGAGACCCAGTACTTC
>TRBJ2-1|NA|NA|TRBV5-1
CASSLLSGRNEQFF
TGCGCCAGCAGCTTGCTGTCAGGGCGGAATGAGCAGTTCTTC
>TRBJ1-2|TRBD1|few|TRBV7-3
CASSSNLGTGKSGYTF
TGTGCCAGCAGCTCAAATCTGGGGACAGGGAAGAGTGGCTACACCTTC
>TRBJ2-1|NA|few|TRBV20-1
CSAGQNSYNEQFF
TGCAGTGCTGGACAGAATTCCTACAATGAGCAGTTCTTC
>TRBJ1-2|NA|NA|TRBV5-5
CASSLGYGAARGYTF
TGTGCCAGCAGCTTGGGATATGGGGCAGCGAGGGGCTACACCTTC
>TRBJ2-1|NA|many|TRBV4-2
CASSQDPNNEQFF
TGTGCCAGCAGCCAAGATCCAAACAATGAGCAGTTCTTC